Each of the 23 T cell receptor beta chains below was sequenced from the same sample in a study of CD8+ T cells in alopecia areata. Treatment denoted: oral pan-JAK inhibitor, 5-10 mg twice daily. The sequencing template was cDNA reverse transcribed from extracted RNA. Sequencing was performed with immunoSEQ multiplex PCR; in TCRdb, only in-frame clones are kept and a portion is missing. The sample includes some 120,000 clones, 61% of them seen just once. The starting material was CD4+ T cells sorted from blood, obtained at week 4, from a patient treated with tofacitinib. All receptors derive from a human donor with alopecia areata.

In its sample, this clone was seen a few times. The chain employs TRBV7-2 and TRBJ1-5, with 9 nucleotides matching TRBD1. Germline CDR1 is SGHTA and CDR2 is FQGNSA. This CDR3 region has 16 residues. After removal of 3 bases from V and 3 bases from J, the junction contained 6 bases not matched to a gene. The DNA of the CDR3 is TGTGCCAGCAGCTTCACCGGGACAGGGTTCAATCAGCCCCAGCATTTT. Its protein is CASSFTGTGFNQPQHF.

The CDR3 region is CAWSSPRTATNTEAFF. The CDR3 DNA is TGTGCCTGGAGTTCTCCTCGGACGGCCACGAACACTGAAGCTTTCTTT. The chain has TRBV30 and TRBJ1-1; D unclear. The CDR3 is 16 amino acids. Trimming removed 2 bases at V and 1 base at J, with 17 bases between. Germline V lookup: CDR1 GTSNPN, CDR2 SVGIG (reference sequence).

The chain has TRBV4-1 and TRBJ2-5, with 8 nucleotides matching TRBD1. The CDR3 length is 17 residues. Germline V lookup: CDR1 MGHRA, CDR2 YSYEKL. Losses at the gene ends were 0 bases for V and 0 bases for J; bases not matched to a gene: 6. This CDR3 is CASSQDSGTGHQETQYF. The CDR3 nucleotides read TGCGCCAGCAGCCAAGACTCCGGGACAGGACACCAAGAGACCCAGTACTTC.

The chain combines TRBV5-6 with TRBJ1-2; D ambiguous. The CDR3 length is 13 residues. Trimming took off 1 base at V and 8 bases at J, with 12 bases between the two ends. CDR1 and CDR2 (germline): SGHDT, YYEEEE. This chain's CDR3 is CASSLYKGEGYTF. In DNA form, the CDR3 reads TGTGCCAGCAGCTTGTACAAGGGAGAAGGCTACACCTTC.

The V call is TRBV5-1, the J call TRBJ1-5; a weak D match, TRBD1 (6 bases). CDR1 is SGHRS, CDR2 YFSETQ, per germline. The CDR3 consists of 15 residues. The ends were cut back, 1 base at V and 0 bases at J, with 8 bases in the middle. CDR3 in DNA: TGCGCCAGCAGCTTGTTGGGGGCTAGCAATCAGCCCCAGCATTTT. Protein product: CASSLLGASNQPQHF.

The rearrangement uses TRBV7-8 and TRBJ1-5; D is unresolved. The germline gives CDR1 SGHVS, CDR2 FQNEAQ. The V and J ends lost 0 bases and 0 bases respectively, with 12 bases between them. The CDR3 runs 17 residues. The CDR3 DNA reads TGTGCCAGCAGCTTAGCCCGGGCAGGAGGTAGCAATCAGCCCCAGCATTTT. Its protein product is CASSLARAGGSNQPQHF.

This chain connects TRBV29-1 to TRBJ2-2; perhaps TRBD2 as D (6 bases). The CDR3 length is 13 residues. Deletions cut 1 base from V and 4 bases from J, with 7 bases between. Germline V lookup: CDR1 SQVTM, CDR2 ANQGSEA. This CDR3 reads CSVEGRATGELFF. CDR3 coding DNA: TGCAGCGTTGAAGGGAGGGCCACCGGGGAGCTGTTTTTT.

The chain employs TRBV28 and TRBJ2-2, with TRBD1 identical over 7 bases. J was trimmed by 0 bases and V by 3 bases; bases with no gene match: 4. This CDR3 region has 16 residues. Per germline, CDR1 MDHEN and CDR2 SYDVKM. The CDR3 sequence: CASSFTGAPNTGELFF. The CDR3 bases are TGTGCCAGCAGTTTCACAGGGGCACCGAACACCGGGGAGCTGTTTTTT. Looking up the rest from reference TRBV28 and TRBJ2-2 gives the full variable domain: DVKVTQSSRYLVKRTGEKVFLECVQDMDHENMFWYRQDPGLGLRLIYFSYDVKMKEKGDIPEGYSVSREKKERFSLILESASTNQTSMYLCASSFTGAPNTGELFFGEGSRLTVL.

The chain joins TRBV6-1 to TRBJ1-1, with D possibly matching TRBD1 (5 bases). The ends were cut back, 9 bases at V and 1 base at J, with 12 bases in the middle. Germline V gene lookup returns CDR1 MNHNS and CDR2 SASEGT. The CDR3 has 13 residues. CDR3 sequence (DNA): TGTGCCAGTACTTGGACATCGAACACTGAAGCTTTCTTT. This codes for CASTWTSNTEAFF.

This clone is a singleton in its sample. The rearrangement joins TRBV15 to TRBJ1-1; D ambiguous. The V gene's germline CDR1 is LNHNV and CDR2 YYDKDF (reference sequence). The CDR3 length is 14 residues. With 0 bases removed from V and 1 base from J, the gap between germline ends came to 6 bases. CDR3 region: CATSRDLGNTEAFF. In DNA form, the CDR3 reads TGTGCCACCAGCAGAGATCTGGGGAACACTGAAGCTTTCTTT.

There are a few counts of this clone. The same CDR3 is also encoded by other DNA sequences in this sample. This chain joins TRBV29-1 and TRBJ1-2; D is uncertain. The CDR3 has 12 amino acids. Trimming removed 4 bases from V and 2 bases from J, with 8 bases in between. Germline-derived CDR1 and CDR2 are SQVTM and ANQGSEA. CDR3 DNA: TGCAGCGTTGGGACGTCCAACTATGGCTACACCTTC. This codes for CSVGTSNYGYTF.

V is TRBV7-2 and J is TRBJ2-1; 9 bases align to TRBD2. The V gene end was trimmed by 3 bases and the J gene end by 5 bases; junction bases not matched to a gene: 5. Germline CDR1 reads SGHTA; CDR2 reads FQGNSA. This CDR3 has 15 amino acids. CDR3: CASSFSASGDNEQFF. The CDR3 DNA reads TGTGCCAGCAGCTTTAGCGCTAGCGGGGACAATGAGCAGTTCTTC.

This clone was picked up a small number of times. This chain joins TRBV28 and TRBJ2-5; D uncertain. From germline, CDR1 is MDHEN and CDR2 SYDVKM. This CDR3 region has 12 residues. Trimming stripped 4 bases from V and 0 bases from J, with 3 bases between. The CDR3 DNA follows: TGTGCCAGCAGTTCGTACCAAGAGACCCAGTACTTC. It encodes CASSSYQETQYF.

CDR3 region: CASHREGGQPQHF. In DNA, the CDR3 is TGTGCCAGCCACAGGGAAGGGGGTCAGCCCCAGCATTTT. V is TRBV2 and J is TRBJ1-5; D may be TRBD1 (6 bases). V was pared by 8 bases and J by 6 bases, with 14 bases between. Germline V gene lookup returns CDR1 SNHLY and CDR2 FYNNEI. This CDR3 spans 13 amino acids.

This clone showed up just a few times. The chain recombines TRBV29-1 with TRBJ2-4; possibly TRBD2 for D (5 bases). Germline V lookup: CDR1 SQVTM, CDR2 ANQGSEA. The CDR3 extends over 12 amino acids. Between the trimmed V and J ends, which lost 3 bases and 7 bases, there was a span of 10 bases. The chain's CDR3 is CSVEGSGNIQYF. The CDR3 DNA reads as TGCAGCGTTGAGGGCAGCGGCAACATTCAGTACTTC.

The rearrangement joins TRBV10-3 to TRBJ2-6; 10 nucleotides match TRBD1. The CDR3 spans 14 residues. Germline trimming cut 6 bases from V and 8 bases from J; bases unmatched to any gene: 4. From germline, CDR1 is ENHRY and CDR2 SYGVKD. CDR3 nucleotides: TGTGCCATCAGCCCGGGACAGGGGTCCAACGTCCTGACTTTC. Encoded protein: CAISPGQGSNVLTF.

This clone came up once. The chain's CDR3 is CASSPGQTEDEQYF. CDR3 in DNA: TGCGCCAGCAGCCCGGGGCAGACCGAGGACGAGCAGTACTTC. The chain combines TRBV5-1 with TRBJ2-7, with D perhaps assigned TRBD1 or TRBD2 (5 bases each). V was cut by 4 bases and J by 5 bases, with 16 bases left in between. The CDR3 contains 14 residues. The germline gives CDR1 SGHRS, CDR2 YFSETQ.

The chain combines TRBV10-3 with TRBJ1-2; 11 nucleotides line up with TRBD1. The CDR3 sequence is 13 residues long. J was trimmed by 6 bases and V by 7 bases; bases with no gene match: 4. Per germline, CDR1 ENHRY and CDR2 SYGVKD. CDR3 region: CAITPDRGHGYTF. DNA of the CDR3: TGTGCCATCACCCCGGACAGGGGGCATGGCTACACCTTC.

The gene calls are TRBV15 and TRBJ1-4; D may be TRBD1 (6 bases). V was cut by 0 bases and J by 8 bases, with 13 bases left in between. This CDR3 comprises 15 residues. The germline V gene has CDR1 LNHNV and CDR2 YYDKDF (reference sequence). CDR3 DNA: TGTGCCACCAGCAGAGACCGGGGGCTTCGAGAAAAACTGTTTTTT. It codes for CATSRDRGLREKLFF.

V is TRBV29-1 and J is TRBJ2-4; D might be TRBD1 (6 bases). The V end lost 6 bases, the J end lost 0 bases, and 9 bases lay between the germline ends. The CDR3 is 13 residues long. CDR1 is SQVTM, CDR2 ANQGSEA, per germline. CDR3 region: CSVKQGAKNIQYF. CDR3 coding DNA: TGCAGCGTAAAACAGGGAGCCAAAAACATTCAGTACTTC.

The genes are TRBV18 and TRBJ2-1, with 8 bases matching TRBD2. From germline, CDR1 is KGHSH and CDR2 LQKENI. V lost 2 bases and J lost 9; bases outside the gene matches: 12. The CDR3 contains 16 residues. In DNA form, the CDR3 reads TGTGCCAGCTCACCAAGGGCCAATAGCGGGGTCAGTGAGCAGTTCTTC. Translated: CASSPRANSGVSEQFF.

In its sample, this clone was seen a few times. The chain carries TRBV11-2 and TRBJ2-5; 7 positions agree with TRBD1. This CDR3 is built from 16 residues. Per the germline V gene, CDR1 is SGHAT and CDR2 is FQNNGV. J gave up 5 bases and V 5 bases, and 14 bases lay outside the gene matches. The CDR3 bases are TGTGCCAGCAGCGTGAGGGGGCAGGGGAATTGGGAGACCCAGTACTTC. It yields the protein CASSVRGQGNWETQYF. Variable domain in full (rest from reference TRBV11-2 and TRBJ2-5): EAGVAQSPRYKIIEKRQSVAFWCNPISGHATLYWYQQILGQGPKLLIQFQNNGVVDDSQLPKDRFSAERLKGVDSTLKIQPAKLEDSAVYLCASSVRGQGNWETQYFGPGTRLLVL.

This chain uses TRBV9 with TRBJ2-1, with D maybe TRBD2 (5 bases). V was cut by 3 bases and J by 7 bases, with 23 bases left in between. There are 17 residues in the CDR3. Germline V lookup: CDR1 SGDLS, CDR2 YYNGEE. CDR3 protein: CASSAISGSGLLNEQFF. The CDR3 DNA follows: TGTGCCAGCAGCGCCATATCGGGAAGCGGTTTGTTAAATGAGCAGTTCTTC.